These 13 T cell receptor beta chains were sequenced from one sample in a study of tumor and adjacent non-tumor tissue in lung cancer. RNA was extracted from bulk tissue without any cell sorting. TCRbeta libraries were built with three rounds of nested PCR, modified from ARM-PCR. TCRdb analysed the multiplex PCR reads with MiXCR anew, one entry per CDR3 protein. The sample includes 65,000 to 95,000 distinct CDR3 sequences, approximately 71% of them seen just once. Sequencing input: lung tumor tissue. These TCRs come from a woman in her 70s with non-small cell lung cancer.

This clonotype has at least ten counts. The V and J genes are TRBV7-9 and TRBJ1-1; perhaps TRBD1 as D (5 bases). CDR1 is SEHNR and CDR2 is FQNEAQ in the germline V gene (reference sequence). The CDR3 extends over 15 amino acids. Trimming pared 7 bases from V and 4 bases from J, leaving 19 bases between. The DNA for the CDR3 is TGTGCCAGCATTATGGCTCGGGGGGTACGCACTGAAGCTTTCTTT. This translates into CASIMARGVRTEAFF.

The chain has TRBV6-1 and TRBJ2-1, with TRBD2 as a possible D gene (5 bases). V lost 5 bases and J lost 5, with 19 bases in between. Germline CDR1 and CDR2: MNHNS and SASEGT. CDR3 length equals 16 residues. The CDR3 loop reads CASSQSGIGKDNEQFF. The CDR3 nucleotides are TGTGCCAGCAGTCAATCCGGGATTGGGAAGGACAATGAGCAGTTCTTC.

This clonotype was seen only once. One end of the junction does not line up with germline, which may come from a read error. The genes are TRBV4-1 and TRBJ2-1, with 10 bases that match TRBD2. Germline CDR1 MGHRA, CDR2 YSYEKL. The CDR3 consists of 19 residues. The CDR3 is CASSLDPGTSGTTYNERFF. CDR3 coding DNA: TGCGCCAGCAGCCTAGACCCTGGAACTAGCGGGACTACCTACAATGAGCGGTTCTTC.

A note on this clonotype: At one boundary the junction diverges from the germline segment, which might be a read error. The rearrangement uses TRBV28 and TRBJ2-7; D perhaps matches TRBD1 (6 bases). This CDR3 has 16 amino acids. Germline V gene lookup returns CDR1 MDHEN and CDR2 SYDVKM. CDR3 protein: CVSSLRGRGNSYEQYF. The CDR3 nucleotides read TGTGTCAGCAGTTTAAGGGGCAGGGGCAACTCCTACGAGCAGTACTTC. Together with reference TRBV28 and TRBJ2-7, the CDR3 gives the full variable domain: DVKVTQSSRYLVKRTGEKVFLECVQDMDHENMFWYRQDPGLGLRLIYFSYDVKMKEKGDIPEGYSVSREKKERFSLILESASTNQTSMYLCVSSLRGRGNSYEQYFGPGTRLTVT.

Worth noting for this clonotype: One end of the junction varies from germline; a read error may be responsible. The CDR3 loop is CAIYEHYF. CDR3 DNA sequence: TGTGCCATCTACGAGCACTACTTC. J is TRBJ2-7 and V is TRBV28; D is unresolved. The germline V gene encodes CDR1 MDHEN and CDR2 SYDVKM. The CDR3 loop spans 8 amino acids. The variable domain in full, completed from reference TRBV28 and TRBJ2-7, reads DVKVTQSSRYLVKRTGEKVFLECVQDMDHENMFWYRQDPGLGLRLIYFSYDVKMKEKGDIPEGYSVSREKKERFSLILESASTNQTSMYLCAIYEHYFGPGTRLTVT.

Comments on this clonotype: A read error may account for a junction end that differs from germline. The chain links TRBV6-2 or TRBV6-3 to TRBJ2-1, with 8 bases matching TRBD1. This CDR3 is 15 amino acids long. CDR1 MNHEY and CDR2 SVGEGT come from the germline V gene. The CDR3 region has the DNA TGTGCAAGCAGTCACCGACAGGGGACCTACAATGAGGAGTTCTTC. Its translation: CASSHRQGTYNEEFF.

As to this clonotype: A much larger clonotype is one base distant, so this may be a read error. The V and J genes are TRBV11-2 and TRBJ2-1, with 9 nucleotides matching TRBD2. This CDR3 spans 18 amino acids. Per the germline V gene, CDR1 is SGHAT and CDR2 is FQNNGV. Trimming removed 5 bases from V and 5 bases from J; junction bases left unmatched: 16. The CDR3 DNA is TGTGCCAGCAGCGACGATGTTTTGGTACTAGCGGGCAACAATGAGCAGTTCTTC. Amino acid sequence: CASSDDVLVLAGNNEQFF.

This clonotype showed up just once. The conserved phenylalanine or tryptophan normally closing the CDR3 is absent here, so this likely arose from a read error. This rearrangement joins TRBV11-1 to TRBJ2-1; 8 bases are shared with TRBD2. This CDR3 has 16 amino acids. Germline V gene sequence: CDR1 SGHAT, CDR2 FQDESV (reference sequence). CDR3 protein: CASNLALAGLYDEQFI. CDR3 nucleotide sequence: TGTGCCAGCAACTTAGCCCTAGCGGGCCTGTACGATGAGCAGTTCATC.

The V gene is TRBV14, the J gene TRBJ2-1, with TRBD1 as a possible D gene (7 bases). V was pared by 5 bases and J by 4 bases, with 15 bases between. Germline V lookup: CDR1 SGHDN, CDR2 FVKESK. This CDR3 comprises 15 residues. This CDR3 is CASSFQGGRYNEQFF. The CDR3 region has the DNA TGTGCCAGCAGCTTTCAGGGGGGTAGATACAATGAGCAGTTCTTC.

Regarding this clonotype: Its ends do not fully match the called genes, so a read error is possible. CDR3 region: CSVDERNAGELFF. CDR3 sequence (DNA): TGCAGCGTTGATGAACGGAACGCCGGGGAGCTGTTTTTT. V and J are TRBV29-1 and TRBJ2-2; D is ambiguous. The CDR3 consists of 13 residues. Germline lookup yields CDR1 SQVTM and CDR2 ANQGSEA.

A note on this clonotype: The junction departs from the called germline gene at one end, perhaps through a read error. The chain combines TRBV6-5 with TRBJ1-5; TRBD1 might be the D (6 bases). Germline V gene data show CDR1 as MNHEY and CDR2 as SVGAGI. The CDR3 has 14 residues. The chain's CDR3 is CASKRTVRDQPQQF. The CDR3 nucleotides are TGTGCCAGCAAACGGACAGTGCGGGATCAGCCCCAGCAATTT.

The sample holds many counts of this clonotype. This chain links TRBV5-4 with TRBJ2-1; 11 bases agree with TRBD2. Trimming cost V 3 bases and J 3 bases; bases outside gene matches: 11. This CDR3 contains 18 residues. CDR1 SGHNT and CDR2 YYREEE come from the germline V gene (reference sequence). Here the CDR3 DNA reads TGTGCCAGCAGCTCAAGACTAGCGGGAAGCCGCTACTACAATGAGCAGTTCTTC. The encoded protein is CASSSRLAGSRYYNEQFF.

A note on this clonotype: The junction differs from germline at one of its ends, possibly a read error. The chain combines TRBV7-9 with TRBJ1-3, with D possibly matching TRBD1 (5 bases). The CDR3 spans 15 residues. Germline lookup yields CDR1 SEHNR and CDR2 FQNEAQ (reference sequence). The CDR3: CVSSLTSGRGNTIYF. The CDR3 bases are TGTGTCAGCAGCTTAACAAGCGGTCGGGGGAACACCATATATTTT.